The next 25 T cell receptor beta chains were all read from a single sample in a study of T-cell reconstitution after alpha-beta-depleted transplantation in children. Preparation of the TCRbeta library involved a method that used unique molecular identifiers. TCRdb re-derived calls from the PCR reads in MiXCR, one entry per CDR3 protein. The sample yields about 200,000 distinct CDR3 sequences, about 6.6% seen once. The sequencing used PBMCs, collected before TCRalphabeta/CD19-depleted stem cell transplant. These receptors all come from a boy aged 2 to 10 with acute lymphoblastic leukemia, due to receive a stem cell transplant.

This clonotype was counted a few times. This rearrangement joins TRBV12-3 or TRBV12-4 to TRBJ2-7, with D possibly matching TRBD1 (6 bases). The CDR3 covers 14 residues. V shed 6 bases and J shed 3 bases, with 15 bases lying between them. Here the CDR3 reads CASRATGAVYEQYF. DNA of the CDR3: TGTGCCAGCAGAGCGACAGGAGCCGTCTACGAGCAGTACTTC.

There are many counts of this clonotype. The chain joins TRBV5-1 to TRBJ1-2; TRBD1 matches 7 bases. V lost 0 bases, J lost 5 bases, and 7 bases stayed unmatched. Germline values: CDR1 SGHRS, CDR2 YFSETQ. The CDR3 loop spans 15 amino acids. CDR3 DNA: TGCGCCAGCAGCTTGGGGGGGACAGAACTTTATGGCTACACCTTC. Translated, it gives CASSLGGTELYGYTF.

This clonotype was counted a few times. This sequence joins TRBV20-1 and TRBJ2-1; TRBD1 aligns across 7 bases. The trim removed 4 bases at V and 5 bases at J, leaving 8 bases unmatched. From germline, CDR1 is DFQATT and CDR2 SNEGSKA (reference sequence). This CDR3 region has 14 residues. This CDR3 is CSATRQGSNNEQFF. CDR3 nucleotide sequence: TGCAGTGCTACCAGACAGGGCTCGAACAATGAGCAGTTCTTC.

Regarding this clonotype: Likely a read error: the CDR3 ends without its conserved phenylalanine or tryptophan. The chain couples TRBV12-3 or TRBV12-4 to TRBJ1-3, with D possibly TRBD1 on 5 matching bases. Trimming pared 2 bases from V and 1 base from J, leaving 12 bases between. The CDR3 runs to 16 residues. The CDR3, as DNA: TGTGCCAGCAGTTTAACGGGGGAGGGTTCTGGAAACACCATATATTCT. It is translated as CASSLTGEGSGNTIYS.

This clonotype was counted at least ten times. The CDR3 is CAISESSGYTGELFF. CDR3 DNA: TGTGCCATCAGTGAGAGTAGCGGATACACCGGGGAGCTGTTTTTT. The chain uses TRBV10-3 and TRBJ2-2, with D perhaps matching TRBD2 (6 bases). The CDR3 consists of 15 residues. Germline CDR1 is ENHRY and CDR2 is SYGVKD. V gave up 2 bases and J gave up 3 bases, with 10 bases separating them.

The rearrangement links TRBV28 to TRBJ1-5, with TRBD1 identical over 9 bases. Per germline, CDR1 MDHEN and CDR2 SYDVKM. Trimming took 6 bases from V and 2 from J; bases not matched to a gene: 5. The CDR3 has 15 residues. CDR3 sequence: CASREGDRGNQPQHF. The CDR3 nucleotides are TGTGCCAGCAGGGAGGGGGACAGGGGCAATCAGCCCCAGCATTTT.

This clonotype was seen many times. This sequence joins TRBV18 and TRBJ1-1, with a tentative D call TRBD1 (5 bases). This CDR3 has 13 amino acids. Germline V CDR1 and CDR2: KGHSH, LQKENI. Trimming removed 2 bases at V and 5 bases at J, with 9 bases between. CDR3: CASSPLGETEAFF. The CDR3 coding sequence is TGTGCCAGCTCACCATTGGGGGAAACTGAAGCTTTCTTT.

This clonotype was seen at least ten times. The rearrangement joins TRBV28 to TRBJ1-3; D is perhaps TRBD1 (5 bases). This CDR3 region has 16 residues. Trimming shortened V by 10 bases and J by 0 bases, and 19 bases separated the two germline ends. CDR1 and CDR2 from the germline V gene are MDHEN and SYDVKM. CDR3 DNA sequence: TGTGCCACCAGGATCCATCCAGACAGCTCTGGAAACACCATATATTTT. Its protein is CATRIHPDSSGNTIYF.

This clonotype showed up many times. This sequence joins TRBV20-1 and TRBJ2-5; D is uncertain. The V and J ends lost 4 bases and 5 bases respectively, with 11 bases between them. Germline assignment: CDR1 DFQATT and CDR2 SNEGSKA (reference sequence). This CDR3 is 12 amino acids long. CDR3 sequence: CSATDSRETQYF. The DNA of the CDR3 is TGCAGTGCTACCGACTCTAGGGAGACCCAGTACTTC.

This clonotype has ten or more counts. The chain is built from TRBV29-1 and TRBJ1-2; 7 bases are shared with TRBD1. The CDR3 length is 10 residues. Trimming took 6 bases from V and 8 from J; bases not matched to a gene: 3. Germline V lookup: CDR1 SQVTM, CDR2 ANQGSEA. The CDR3 DNA is TGCAGCGTCGCAGGGGGAGGCTACACCTTC. As protein: CSVAGGGYTF.

This clonotype was recorded at least ten times. J is TRBJ1-3 and V is TRBV4-2; D gene unclear. The CDR3 runs to 17 residues. The V end lost 2 bases, the J end lost 0 bases, and 14 bases lay between the germline ends. Germline loops: CDR1 LGHNA, CDR2 YNFKEQ. The CDR3 DNA is TGTGCCAGCAGCCAACTACCCACGGGCCTCTCTGGAAACACCATATATTTT. It codes for CASSQLPTGLSGNTIYF.

There are a few counts of this clonotype. V usage is TRBV5-1 and J usage is TRBJ2-3, with D perhaps TRBD1 (6 bases). Trimming cost V 0 bases and J 2 bases, with 10 bases left between them. This CDR3 comprises 15 residues. Germline V gene lookup returns CDR1 SGHRS and CDR2 YFSETQ. CDR3 amino acids: CASSLEDSLTDTQYF. CDR3 nucleotide sequence: TGCGCCAGCAGCTTGGAGGACAGCCTCACAGATACGCAGTATTTT.

This clonotype was recorded many times. V is TRBV20-1 and J is TRBJ2-2; D might be TRBD1 (5 bases). V was pared by 3 bases and J by 5 bases, with 10 bases between. Germline V gives CDR1 DFQATT, CDR2 SNEGSKA (reference sequence). The CDR3 is made up of 13 amino acids. The CDR3 nucleotides read TGCAGTGCTAGCGCAGGGATAACCGGGGAGCTGTTTTTT. Residues: CSASAGITGELFF.

This clonotype was detected many times. The chain employs TRBV20-1 and TRBJ1-5; D ambiguous. Germline CDR1 is DFQATT and CDR2 is SNEGSKA (reference sequence). CDR3 length: 14 residues. V lost 3 bases and J lost 5, with 14 bases in between. As DNA, the CDR3 is TGCAGTGCTAGGAAGTTTCTTGGCGATCAGCCCCAGCATTTT. It specifies CSARKFLGDQPQHF.

The table lists this clonotype with a few counts. The chain has TRBV10-3 and TRBJ2-1, with D perhaps TRBD2 (5 bases). Germline V CDR1 and CDR2: ENHRY, SYGVKD. The CDR3 spans 15 residues. Trimming stripped 4 bases from V and 0 bases from J, with 10 bases between. CDR3 in amino acids: CAISVRTLSYNEQFF. CDR3 coding DNA: TGTGCCATCAGTGTACGGACTCTCTCCTACAATGAGCAGTTCTTC.

This clonotype has ten or more counts. The rearrangement uses TRBV2 and TRBJ2-7; D uncertain. Trimming took 6 bases from V and 6 from J, leaving 0 bases between them. There are 8 residues in the CDR3. Germline V gives CDR1 SNHLY, CDR2 FYNNEI. The CDR3 is CASSEQYF. As DNA, the CDR3 is TGTGCCAGCAGCGAGCAGTACTTC.

This clonotype was seen many times. The V call is TRBV5-1, the J call TRBJ2-1, with 12 bases that match TRBD2. CDR1 SGHRS and CDR2 YFSETQ come from the germline V gene. Germline trimming cut 4 bases from V and 7 bases from J; bases unmatched to any gene: 9. The CDR3 extends over 16 amino acids. The CDR3 spells CASSPRLAGVGNEQFF. CDR3 nucleotide sequence: TGCGCCAGCAGCCCAAGACTAGCGGGAGTCGGGAATGAGCAGTTCTTC.

The V and J genes are TRBV4-3 and TRBJ2-2, with D possibly being TRBD2 (7 bases). The CDR3 is 15 residues long. The germline V and J ends were trimmed by 4 bases and 0 bases, with 9 bases remaining between them. Germline V gene data show CDR1 as LGHNA and CDR2 as YSLEER. As DNA, the CDR3 is TGCGCCAGCAGCCGGGGGGGCACGAACACCGGGGAGCTGTTTTTT. Amino acids: CASSRGGTNTGELFF.

This clonotype was counted ten times or more. The chain is built from TRBV28 and TRBJ2-1; D gene unclear. Per the germline V gene, CDR1 is MDHEN and CDR2 is SYDVKM. There are 13 residues in the CDR3. V gave up 2 bases and J gave up 7 bases, with 9 bases separating them. CDR3 DNA: TGTGCCAGCAGTTTAAATCGGATGAATGAGCAGTTCTTC. Translation: CASSLNRMNEQFF.

At least ten counts were recorded for this clonotype. The chain has TRBV28 and TRBJ1-5; D unclear. Germline lookup yields CDR1 MDHEN and CDR2 SYDVKM. The CDR3 consists of 13 residues. Trimming pared 8 bases from V and 1 base from J, leaving 9 bases between. CDR3 residues: CASADSSNQPQHF. CDR3 nucleotides: TGTGCCAGCGCCGACTCGAGCAATCAGCCCCAGCATTTT.

There are a few counts of this clonotype. This chain uses TRBV4-2 with TRBJ2-1; 7 nucleotides align to TRBD1. The length of the CDR3 is 17 residues. Losses at the gene ends were 0 bases for V and 4 bases for J; bases not matched to a gene: 9. Germline V gives CDR1 LGHNA, CDR2 YNFKEQ. CDR3 sequence (DNA): TGTGCCAGCAGCCAAGATTGGCAGGGGGTGTCGTACAATGAGCAGTTCTTC. Its translation: CASSQDWQGVSYNEQFF.

The sample holds many counts of this clonotype. This chain uses TRBV4-3 with TRBJ1-1, with D perhaps TRBD1 (6 bases). V shed 2 bases and J shed 8 bases, with 12 bases lying between them. From germline, CDR1 is LGHNA and CDR2 YSLEER. The CDR3 extends over 13 amino acids. The CDR3 coding sequence is TGCGCCAGCAGCCAAACCACGGACAGAGAAGCTTTCTTT. It encodes CASSQTTDREAFF.

This clonotype was seen repeatedly, ten times or more. Its ends do not fully match the called genes, so a read error is possible. The rearrangement joins TRBV7-2 to TRBJ2-1; 9 bases align to TRBD2. This CDR3 contains 13 residues. Germline CDR1 and CDR2: SGHTA and FQGNSA. The CDR3 DNA reads TGTGCCAGCAGCTTAGTGTCGGCTAGCGGGGTAATCTTC. This sequence encodes CASSLVSASGVIF.

This clonotype was detected ten times or more. The chain employs TRBV10-3 and TRBJ1-2, with 8 bases that match TRBD1. V shed 2 bases and J 6 bases; nucleotides not matched to a gene: 14. CDR1 and CDR2 from the germline V gene are ENHRY and SYGVKD. This CDR3 contains 17 residues. The CDR3 coding sequence is TGTGCCATCAGTGAGGAGGTCCCTAATGACAGGGGCAATGGCTACACCTTC. This codes for CAISEEVPNDRGNGYTF.

The sample holds many counts of this clonotype. The CDR3 region has the DNA TGTGCCAGCAGCCCTCTTTTTTCGGGTTCTACCGGGGAGCTGTTTTTT. It translates to CASSPLFSGSTGELFF. The chain combines TRBV7-2 with TRBJ2-2; D not certain. V was clipped by 5 bases and J by 5 bases, with 18 bases between them. CDR3 length equals 16 residues. Germline CDR1 SGHTA, CDR2 FQGNSA.